This T cell receptor beta chain was observed in a study of blood T cells in healthy people across ages. Study observations and caveats: PBMCs went unsorted, and a conclusive naive versus antigen-experienced comparison was therefore prevented. As age increased, TCR beta diversity per million T cells fell in a roughly linear fashion.

The use of a sample-barcoded 5' primer and a J-beta primer mix characterized a second PCR of about 6 to 11 cycles. From the 5' RACE reads, TCRdb called clonotypes with MiXCR, one entry per CDR3 protein. Here the sample spans more than 750,000 distinct CDR3 sequences, 25% to 30% being singletons. This clonotype was seen only a few times. Its antigen remains unidentified. J lost 6 bases, V lost 1 base, and 2 bases had no gene match. The CDR3 has 13 residues. The sample was also linked to a second study, of T cells of mothers and their children. This second study notes: The study found thymic selection shapes TCR recombination output similarly in related and unrelated pairs.

The origin of this receptor is a middle-aged woman in good health. The specimen sequenced was blood. This rearrangement joins TRBV12-3 or TRBV12-4 to TRBJ1-2; 7 bases align to TRBD1. The CDR3: CASSLGRGDGYTF. For the CDR3, the DNA is TGTGCCAGCAGTTTAGGCAGGGGGGATGGCTACACCTTC.